The present T cell receptor (beta chain) was sequenced within a study of T cells in Graves' hyperthyroidism and ophthalmopathy. Enrolled ophthalmopathy patients presented with a Clinical Activity Score of at least 3, a NOSPECS grade of at least 4, and disease duration under 3 months. Patients showing uncontrolled infection, other autoimmune disease, pregnancy or lactation were ineligible. Clinical symptoms, serum thyroxine and TRAb, thyroid ultrasound and orbital computed tomography were used for the diagnoses. Cells are PBMCs isolated from roughly 10 ml of fresh blood. Per germline, CDR1 SNHLY and CDR2 FYNNEI. The V gene lost 7 bases and the J gene lost 5 bases, with 14 bases spanning the gap. This CDR3 region has 13 residues. Ten or more counts support this clonotype. Researchers amplified the TCR beta CDR3 regions from RNA transcripts. Using the HTBI primer set, a first-round RT-PCR was run on the TCR CDR3. MiXCR was run by TCRdb on the multiplex PCR reads, yielding one entry per CDR3 protein. This table has hundreds of thousands of distinct CDR3 sequences, more than 15% appearing once.

V gene TRBV2 combines with J gene TRBJ2-5; D is possibly TRBD1 or TRBD2 (6 bases each). The receptor was derived from a woman aged 40 to 55 with Graves' ophthalmopathy. The sequencing input was blood. The CDR3, as DNA: TGTGCCAGCACTGGAGGGGGGCGCGAGACCCAGTACTTC. As protein: CASTGGGRETQYF.